This T cell receptor beta chain came from a study of naive and memory T cell subsets. General study points: TCR transcript changes with activation or differentiation may affect this RNA method.

Trimming removed 4 bases from V and 0 bases from J; junction bases left unmatched: 11. Germline CDR1 SGHTA, CDR2 FQGTGA. The CDR3 length is 17 residues. Amplification of ligated cDNA took four PCR rounds with SP2 and nested alpha and beta constant primers. From the 5' RACE reads, TCRdb called clonotypes with MiXCR, one entry per CDR3 protein. The data hold roughly 60,000 distinct CDR3 sequences, with 7% to 8% observed a single time. Of note for this clonotype: Antigen specificity is unknown.

The library had UMIs added by 3' ligation of an oligonucleotide to TCR cDNA. Adult healthy volunteers gave 2.5 ml peripheral blood for whole-blood RNA. Cells were not sorted; total RNA input targeted 1 to 1000 ng. The V call is TRBV7-3, the J call TRBJ2-7; 8 bases align to TRBD1. This sequence was found in a female donor in good health. CDR3 DNA sequence: TGTGCCAGCAGCTCTTTACATGGGACAGGTCCCTCCTACGAGCAGTACTTC. This codes for CASSSLHGTGPSYEQYF.